These T cell receptor beta chains were read from a single sample in a study of blood T cell repertoires in COVID-19. The protocol was immunoSEQ multiplex PCR, while the TCRdb copy is restricted to in-frame clones and leaves out a portion. The profile shows hundreds of thousands of clones, around nine tenths of them singletons. The sample was peripheral blood. The receptors shown here come from a woman between 35 and 50 years old who had recovered from COVID-19. Each CDR3 is given with its conserved first and last residue. The D gene is left open where the match is weak. Clone size appears in some rows only: once, few, many, or a class for an expanded clone.

D	size	J	V	DNA	CDR3
-	-	TRBJ1-1	TRBV6-5	TGTGCCAGCAGAACCCCCTCCGGGAACACTGAAGCTTTCTTT	CASRTPSGNTEAFF
TRBD1	-	TRBJ1-2	TRBV4-3	TGCGCCAGCAGCCATAACAGGGGAAACTATGGCTACACCTTC	CASSHNRGNYGYTF
-	-	TRBJ2-3	TRBV14	TGTGCCAGCAGCCCCCGCCTCCGCGCCGGGAAAGATACGCAGTATTTT	CASSPRLRAGKDTQYF
TRBD2	once	TRBJ2-1	TRBV24-1	TGTGCCACCAGTGACCCGACTAGCGGGAGGCTCGATGAGCAGTTCTTC	CATSDPTSGRLDEQFF
-	-	TRBJ2-3	TRBV11-2	TGTGCCAGCAGCGCCCCCGGGACTGTAGATACGCAGTATTTT	CASSAPGTVDTQYF
TRBD1	-	TRBJ1-2	TRBV4-3	TGCGCCAGCAGCCAACAGGACAGGGGGCTCGATGGCTACACCTTC	CASSQQDRGLDGYTF
-	-	TRBJ2-1	TRBV15	TGTGCCACCAGCAGAGATCTCGGCGGGATGGGTCTGGGTGAGCAGTTCTTC	CATSRDLGGMGLGEQFF
TRBD1	-	TRBJ2-3	TRBV12-3/TRBV12-4	TGTTCGGACAGGCAGGGCACAGATACGCAGTATTTT	CSDRQGTDTQYF
-	-	TRBJ2-1	TRBV30	TGTGCCTGGAGTGTGCTCGGGTTTTCCTACAATGAGCAGTTCTTC	CAWSVLGFSYNEQFF
-	-	TRBJ2-1	TRBV29-1	TGCAGCGTTGAGGGGCGGTCCGGGAGCTCCTACAATGAGCAGTTCTTC	CSVEGRSGSSYNEQFF
-	-	TRBJ2-1	TRBV28	TGTGCCAGCAGCCAGAGTGGGGCGACCAACAATGAGCAGTTCTTC	CASSQSGATNNEQFF
TRBD1	-	TRBJ1-6	TRBV5-5	TGTGCCAGCAGCCTCGGGACAGGCAATTCACCCCTCCACTTT	CASSLGTGNSPLHF
-	-	TRBJ1-5	TRBV27	TGTGCCAGCGGGCTACAGGGTAGCCAGCCCCAGCATTTT	CASGLQGSQPQHF
-	-	TRBJ1-2	TRBV29-1	TGCAGCGCGGTGACAGGAACTAACTATGGCTACACCTTC	CSAVTGTNYGYTF
TRBD2	-	TRBJ2-7	TRBV7-9	TGTGCCAGCAGCCCGGGACTAGCGCCCTACGAGCAGTACTTC	CASSPGLAPYEQYF
TRBD2	-	TRBJ2-3	TRBV15	TGTGCCACCAGCAGAACGACTAGCGGGAGGGGGGCAGATACGCAGTATTTT	CATSRTTSGRGADTQYF